The T cell receptor (beta chain) described here comes from a study of blood T cell repertoires in COVID-19. Whole-study context: Both acute and convalescent COVID-19 samples were obtained from the United States, Italy and Spain. From T cells, B-cell-depleted T cells, or PBMCs came the material, which was cDNA or gDNA.

Some clones are missing from TCRdb's copy, which holds only in-frame ones; the method was immunoSEQ multiplex PCR. The table records hundreds of thousands of clones, around 87% of them present only once. The CDR3 consists of 14 residues. This TCR was recovered from a woman in her forties or fifties who had recovered from COVID-19. The rearrangement joins TRBV7-5 to TRBJ1-1. TRBV7-5 is shown as a pseudogene. Sequencing used peripheral blood. The CDR3 region is CARTGGSADTEAFF. Here the CDR3 DNA reads TGTGCCAGAACGGGGGGTTCGGCGGACACTGAAGCTTTCTTT.